This T cell receptor (beta chain) is from a study of blood T cell repertoires in COVID-19. As processed by the authors: Quantification of nucleated cells was approximated via reference gene primer amplification. The protocol was immunoSEQ multiplex PCR, while the TCRdb copy is restricted to in-frame clones and leaves out a portion. The DNA gave D and trimming, while V, J and clone size come from that table. The table records over 350,000 clones, about 89% of them present only once. V lost 2 bases and J 9 bases, leaving 13 bases between the germline ends. The CDR3 extends over 14 amino acids. The germline CDR1 and CDR2 sequences are MNHEY and SMNVEV (reference sequence).

This clonotype was sampled from a woman aged 25 to 39 with acute or convalescent COVID-19. The rearrangement joins TRBV27 to TRBJ2-2, with D possibly TRBD1 on 5 matching bases. The sample taken for sequencing was peripheral blood. Here the CDR3 reads CASSLGQGDRELFF. The CDR3 DNA sequence: TGTGCCAGCAGTTTAGGGCAGGGTGATCGGGAGCTGTTTTTT.